The TCR beta chain described here comes from a study of CD8 T cells in ankylosing spondylitis. Study-level findings and limits: Several highly homologous variants made up a TCR beta motif, and this motif appeared characteristic of ankylosing spondylitis blood. Reports of some motif variants in reactive arthritis synovial fluid and blood predate this one. Researchers reportedly found disease-linked clones significantly enriched in matched ankylosing spondylitis synovial fluid.

This clonotype occurred a few times. Its specificity is unknown. Making use of molecular barcodes, quantitative 5'-RACE generated TCR beta libraries. TCRdb reanalysed the 5' RACE reads using MiXCR and keeps one entry per CDR3 protein. In the table there are about 160,000 distinct CDR3 sequences, around a tenth of which are singletons. This TCR was recovered from a female donor with ankylosing spondylitis or in good health (not recorded which). The material sequenced was blood, either unsorted or a sorted T cell fraction (not recorded which).

This chain's CDR3 is CASSGGTVSGYEQYF. The CDR3 coding sequence is TGTGCCAGCAGCGGCGGGACAGTTAGTGGATACGAGCAGTACTTC. This chain uses TRBV5-5 with TRBJ2-7, with a tentative D call TRBD1 (7 bases). With 4 bases removed from V and 4 bases from J, the gap between germline ends came to 18 bases. Germline assignment: CDR1 SGHKS and CDR2 YYEKEE (reference sequence). The CDR3 spans 15 residues.